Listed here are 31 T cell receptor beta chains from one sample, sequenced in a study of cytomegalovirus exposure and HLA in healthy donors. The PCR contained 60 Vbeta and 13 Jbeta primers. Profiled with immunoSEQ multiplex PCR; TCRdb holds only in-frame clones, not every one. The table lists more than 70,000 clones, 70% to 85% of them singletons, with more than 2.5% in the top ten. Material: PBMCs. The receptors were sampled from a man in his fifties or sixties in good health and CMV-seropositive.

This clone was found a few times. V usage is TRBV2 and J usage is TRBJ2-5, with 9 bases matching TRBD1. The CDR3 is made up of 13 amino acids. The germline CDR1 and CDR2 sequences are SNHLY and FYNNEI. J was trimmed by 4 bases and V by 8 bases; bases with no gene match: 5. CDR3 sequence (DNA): TGTGCCAGCGAACAGGGGGCGGGAGAGACCCAGTACTTC. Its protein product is CASEQGAGETQYF. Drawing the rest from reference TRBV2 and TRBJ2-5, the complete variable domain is EPEVTQTPSHQVTQMGQEVILRCVPISNHLYFYWYRQILGQKVEFLVSFYNNEISEKSEIFDDQFSVERPDGSNFTLKIRSTKLEDSAMYFCASEQGAGETQYFGPGTRLLVL.

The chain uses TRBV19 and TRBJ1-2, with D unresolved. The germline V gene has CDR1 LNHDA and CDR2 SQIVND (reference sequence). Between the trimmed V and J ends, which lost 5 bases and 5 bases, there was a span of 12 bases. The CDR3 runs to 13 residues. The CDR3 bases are TGTGCCAGTAGTCCAGAGGCCGGGTATGGCTACACCTTC. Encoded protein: CASSPEAGYGYTF.

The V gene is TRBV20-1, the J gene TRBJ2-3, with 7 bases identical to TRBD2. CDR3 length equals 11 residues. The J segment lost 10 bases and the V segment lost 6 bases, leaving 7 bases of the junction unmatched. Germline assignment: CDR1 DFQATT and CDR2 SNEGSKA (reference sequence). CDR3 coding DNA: TGCAGTGCCCCCCTTGCGGGAGCGCAGTATTTT. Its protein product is CSAPLAGAQYF.

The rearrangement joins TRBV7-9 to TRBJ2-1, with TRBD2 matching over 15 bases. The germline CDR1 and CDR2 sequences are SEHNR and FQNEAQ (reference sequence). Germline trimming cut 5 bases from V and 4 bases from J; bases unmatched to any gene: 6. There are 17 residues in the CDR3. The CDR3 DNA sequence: TGTGCCAGCAGCCCTGGGACTAGCGGGAGGACTTACAATGAGCAGTTCTTC. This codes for CASSPGTSGRTYNEQFF.

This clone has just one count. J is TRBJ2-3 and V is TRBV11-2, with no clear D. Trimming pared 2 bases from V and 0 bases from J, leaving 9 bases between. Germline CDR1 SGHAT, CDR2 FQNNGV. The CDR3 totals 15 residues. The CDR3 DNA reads TGTGCCAGCAGCTTATCTCCTTTTAGCACAGATACGCAGTATTTT. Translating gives CASSLSPFSTDTQYF.

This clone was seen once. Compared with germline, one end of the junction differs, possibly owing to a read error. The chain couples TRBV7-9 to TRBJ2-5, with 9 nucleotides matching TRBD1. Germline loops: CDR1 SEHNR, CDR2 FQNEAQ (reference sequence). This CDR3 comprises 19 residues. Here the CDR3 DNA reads TGTTCCAGCCAAGCTTTTAGGCCGCGGACAGGACAGGGGTCGGAGACCCAGTACTTC. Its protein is CSSQAFRPRTGQGSETQYF.

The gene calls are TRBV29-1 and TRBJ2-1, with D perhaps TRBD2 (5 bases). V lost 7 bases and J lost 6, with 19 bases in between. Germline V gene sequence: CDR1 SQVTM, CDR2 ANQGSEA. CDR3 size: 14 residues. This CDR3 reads CSGETWERPNEQFF. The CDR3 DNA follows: TGCAGCGGGGAAACCTGGGAGAGACCCAATGAGCAGTTCTTC.

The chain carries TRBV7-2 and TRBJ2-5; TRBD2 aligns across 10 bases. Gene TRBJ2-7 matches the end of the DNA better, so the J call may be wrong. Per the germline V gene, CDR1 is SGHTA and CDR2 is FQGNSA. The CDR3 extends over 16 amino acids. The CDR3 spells CASSLGLAGATYEQYF. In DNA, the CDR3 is TGTGCCAGCAGCTTAGGGCTAGCGGGAGCAACGTACGAGCAGTACTTC.

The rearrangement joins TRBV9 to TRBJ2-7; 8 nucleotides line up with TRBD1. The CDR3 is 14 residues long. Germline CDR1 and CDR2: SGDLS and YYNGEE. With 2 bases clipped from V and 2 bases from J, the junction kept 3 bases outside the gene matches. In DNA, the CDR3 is TGTGCCAGCAGCGTGGGGACAGGCCCCTACGAGCAGTACTTC. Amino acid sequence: CASSVGTGPYEQYF.

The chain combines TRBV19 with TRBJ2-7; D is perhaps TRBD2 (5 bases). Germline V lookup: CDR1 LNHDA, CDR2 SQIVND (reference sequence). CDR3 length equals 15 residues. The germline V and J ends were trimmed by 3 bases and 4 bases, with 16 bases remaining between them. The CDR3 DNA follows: TGTGCCAGTAGTATGGAAATAGCGACACAATACGAGCAGTACTTC. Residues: CASSMEIATQYEQYF.

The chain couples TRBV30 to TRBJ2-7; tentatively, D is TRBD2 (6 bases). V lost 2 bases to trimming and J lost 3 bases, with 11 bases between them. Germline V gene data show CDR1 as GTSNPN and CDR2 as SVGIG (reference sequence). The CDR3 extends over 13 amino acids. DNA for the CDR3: TGTGCCTGGAGTTTCGGGACTTACTACGAGCAGTACTTC. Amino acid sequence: CAWSFGTYYEQYF.

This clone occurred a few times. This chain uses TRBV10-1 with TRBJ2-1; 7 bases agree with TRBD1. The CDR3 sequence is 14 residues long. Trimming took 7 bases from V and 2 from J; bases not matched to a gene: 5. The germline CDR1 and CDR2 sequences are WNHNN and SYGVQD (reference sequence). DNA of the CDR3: TGCGCCAGCAACCAGGGGGTCCCCTACAATGAGCAGTTCTTC. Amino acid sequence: CASNQGVPYNEQFF.

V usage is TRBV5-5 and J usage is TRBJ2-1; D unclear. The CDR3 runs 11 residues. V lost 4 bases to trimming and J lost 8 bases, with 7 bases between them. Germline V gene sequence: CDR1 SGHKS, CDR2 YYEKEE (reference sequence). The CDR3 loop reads CASSLAYEQFF. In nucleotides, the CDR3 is TGTGCCAGCAGCCTGGCTTATGAGCAGTTCTTC.

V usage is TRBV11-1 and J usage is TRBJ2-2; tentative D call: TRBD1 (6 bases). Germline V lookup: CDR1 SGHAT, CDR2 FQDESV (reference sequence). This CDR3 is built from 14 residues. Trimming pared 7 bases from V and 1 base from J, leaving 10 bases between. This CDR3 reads CASTTGRNTGELFF. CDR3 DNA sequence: TGTGCCAGCACTACAGGGAGGAACACCGGGGAGCTGTTTTTT.

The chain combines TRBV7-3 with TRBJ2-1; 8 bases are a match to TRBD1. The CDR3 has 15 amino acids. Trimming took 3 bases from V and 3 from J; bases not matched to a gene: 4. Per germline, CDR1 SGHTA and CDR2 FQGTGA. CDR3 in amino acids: CASSLTGVGYNEQFF. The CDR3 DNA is TGTGCCAGCAGCTTGACAGGGGTCGGCTACAATGAGCAGTTCTTC.

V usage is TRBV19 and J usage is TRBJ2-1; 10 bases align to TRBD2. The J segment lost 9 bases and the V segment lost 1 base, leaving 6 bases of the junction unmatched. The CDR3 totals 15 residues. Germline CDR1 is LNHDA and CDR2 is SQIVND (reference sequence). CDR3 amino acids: CASSIGGLAGAEQFF. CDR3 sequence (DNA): TGTGCCAGTAGTATAGGGGGGCTAGCGGGAGCTGAGCAGTTCTTC.

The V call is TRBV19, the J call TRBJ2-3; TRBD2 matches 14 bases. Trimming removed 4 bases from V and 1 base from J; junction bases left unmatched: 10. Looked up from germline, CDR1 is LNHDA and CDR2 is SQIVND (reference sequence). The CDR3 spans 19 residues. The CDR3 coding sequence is TGTGCCAGTAGTAGGTATGGGACTAGCGGGAGTAGGGGCACAGATACGCAGTATTTT. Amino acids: CASSRYGTSGSRGTDTQYF.

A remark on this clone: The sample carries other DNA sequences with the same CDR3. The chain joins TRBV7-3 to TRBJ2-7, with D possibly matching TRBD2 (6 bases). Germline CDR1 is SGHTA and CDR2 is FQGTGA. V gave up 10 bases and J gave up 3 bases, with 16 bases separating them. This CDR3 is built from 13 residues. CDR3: CAIPGVPFYEQYF. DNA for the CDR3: TGTGCCATCCCGGGGGTACCCTTCTACGAGCAGTACTTC.

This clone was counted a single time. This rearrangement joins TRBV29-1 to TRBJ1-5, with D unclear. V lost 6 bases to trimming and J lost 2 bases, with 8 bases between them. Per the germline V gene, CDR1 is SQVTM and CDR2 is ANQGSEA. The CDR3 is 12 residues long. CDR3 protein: CSVGEGNQPQHF. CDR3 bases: TGCAGCGTCGGAGAGGGCAATCAGCCCCAGCATTTT.

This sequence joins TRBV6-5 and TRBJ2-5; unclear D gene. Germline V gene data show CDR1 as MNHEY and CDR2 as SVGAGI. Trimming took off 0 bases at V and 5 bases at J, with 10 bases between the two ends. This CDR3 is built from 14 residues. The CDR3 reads CASSYSYSGETQYF. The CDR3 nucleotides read TGTGCCAGCAGTTACTCGTATTCGGGTGAGACCCAGTACTTC.

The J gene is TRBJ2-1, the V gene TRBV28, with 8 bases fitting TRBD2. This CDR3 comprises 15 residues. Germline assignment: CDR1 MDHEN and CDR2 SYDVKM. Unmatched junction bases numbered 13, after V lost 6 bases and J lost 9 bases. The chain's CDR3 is CASRPGTSWNSEQFF. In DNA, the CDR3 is TGTGCCAGCAGACCCGGGACTAGTTGGAATAGTGAGCAGTTCTTC.

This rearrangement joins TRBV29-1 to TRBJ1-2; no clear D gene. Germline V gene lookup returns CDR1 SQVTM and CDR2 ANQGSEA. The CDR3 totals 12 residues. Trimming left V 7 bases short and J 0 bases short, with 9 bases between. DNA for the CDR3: TGCAGCGGGGCAGAGACTAACTATGGCTACACCTTC. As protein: CSGAETNYGYTF.

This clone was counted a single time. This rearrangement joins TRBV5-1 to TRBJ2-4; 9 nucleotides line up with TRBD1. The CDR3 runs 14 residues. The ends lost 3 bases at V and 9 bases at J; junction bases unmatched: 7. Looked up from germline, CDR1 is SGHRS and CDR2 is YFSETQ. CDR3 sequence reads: CASSSGTGTGIQYF. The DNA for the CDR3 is TGCGCCAGCAGCTCTGGGACAGGGACCGGCATTCAGTACTTC.

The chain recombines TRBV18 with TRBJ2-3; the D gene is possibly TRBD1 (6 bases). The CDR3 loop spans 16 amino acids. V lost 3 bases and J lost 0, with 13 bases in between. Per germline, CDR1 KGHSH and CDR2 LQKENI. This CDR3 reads CASSPTHGTSTDTQYF. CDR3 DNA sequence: TGTGCCAGCTCACCGACGCACGGGACAAGCACAGATACGCAGTATTTT. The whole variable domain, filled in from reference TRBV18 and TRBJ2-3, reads NAGVMQNPRHLVRRRGQEARLRCSPMKGHSHVYWYRQLPEEGLKFMVYLQKENIIDESGMPKERFSAEFPKEGPSILRIQQVVRGDSAAYFCASSPTHGTSTDTQYFGPGTRLTVL.

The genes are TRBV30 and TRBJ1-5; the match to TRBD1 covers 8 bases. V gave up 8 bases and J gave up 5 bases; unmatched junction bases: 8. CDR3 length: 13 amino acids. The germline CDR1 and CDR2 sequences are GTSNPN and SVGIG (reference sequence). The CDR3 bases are TGTGCCACTGCAGGGGGCCTCGATCAGCCCCAGCATTTT. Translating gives CATAGGLDQPQHF.

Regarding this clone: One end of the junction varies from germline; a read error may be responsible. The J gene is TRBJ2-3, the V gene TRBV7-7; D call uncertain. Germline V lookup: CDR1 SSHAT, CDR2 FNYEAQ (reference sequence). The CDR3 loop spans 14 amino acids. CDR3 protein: CASSFGRHTDTQYF. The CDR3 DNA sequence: TGTGCTAGCAGCTTCGGCAGGCACACAGATACGCAGTATTTT. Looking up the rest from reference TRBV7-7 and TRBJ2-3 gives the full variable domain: GAGVSQSPRYKVTKRGQDVTLRCDPISSHATLYWYQQALGQGPEFLTYFNYEAQPDKSGLPSDRFSAERPEGSISTLTIQRTEQRDSAMYRCASSFGRHTDTQYFGPGTRLTVL.

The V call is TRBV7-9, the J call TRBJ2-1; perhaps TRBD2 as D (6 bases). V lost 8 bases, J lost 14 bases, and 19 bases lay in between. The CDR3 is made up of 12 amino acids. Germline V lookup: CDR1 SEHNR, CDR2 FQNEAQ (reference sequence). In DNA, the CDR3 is TGTGCCAGCTCGCACCCGGGACTGATCGAGTTCTTC. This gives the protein CASSHPGLIEFF.

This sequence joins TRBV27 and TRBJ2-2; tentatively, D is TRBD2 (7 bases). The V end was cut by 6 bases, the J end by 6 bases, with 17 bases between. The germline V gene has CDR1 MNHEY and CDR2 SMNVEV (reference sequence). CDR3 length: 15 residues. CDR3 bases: TGTGCCAGCAGGGGGGGGCAGGGATCGGCCGGGGAGCTGTTTTTT. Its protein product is CASRGGQGSAGELFF.

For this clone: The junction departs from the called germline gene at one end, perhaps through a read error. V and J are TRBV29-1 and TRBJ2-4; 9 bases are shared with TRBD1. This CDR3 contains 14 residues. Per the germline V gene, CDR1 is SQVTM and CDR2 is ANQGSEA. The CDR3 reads CSVNPTGGQNSQYF. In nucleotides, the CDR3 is TGCAGCGTTAATCCAACAGGGGGCCAAAACAGTCAGTACTTC.

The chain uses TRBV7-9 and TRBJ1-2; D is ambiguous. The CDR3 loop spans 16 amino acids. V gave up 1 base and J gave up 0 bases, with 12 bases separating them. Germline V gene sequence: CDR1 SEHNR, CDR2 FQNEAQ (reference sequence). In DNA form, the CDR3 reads TGTGCCAGCAGCTTAGTTCCCGCACGGTCTAACTATGGCTACACCTTC. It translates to CASSLVPARSNYGYTF.

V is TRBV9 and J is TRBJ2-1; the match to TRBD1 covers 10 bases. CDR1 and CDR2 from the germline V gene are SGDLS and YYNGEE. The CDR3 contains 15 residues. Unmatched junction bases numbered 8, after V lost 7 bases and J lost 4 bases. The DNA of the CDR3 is TGTGCCAGCGATGTCGGGACAGGGGATTACAATGAGCAGTTCTTC. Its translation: CASDVGTGDYNEQFF.